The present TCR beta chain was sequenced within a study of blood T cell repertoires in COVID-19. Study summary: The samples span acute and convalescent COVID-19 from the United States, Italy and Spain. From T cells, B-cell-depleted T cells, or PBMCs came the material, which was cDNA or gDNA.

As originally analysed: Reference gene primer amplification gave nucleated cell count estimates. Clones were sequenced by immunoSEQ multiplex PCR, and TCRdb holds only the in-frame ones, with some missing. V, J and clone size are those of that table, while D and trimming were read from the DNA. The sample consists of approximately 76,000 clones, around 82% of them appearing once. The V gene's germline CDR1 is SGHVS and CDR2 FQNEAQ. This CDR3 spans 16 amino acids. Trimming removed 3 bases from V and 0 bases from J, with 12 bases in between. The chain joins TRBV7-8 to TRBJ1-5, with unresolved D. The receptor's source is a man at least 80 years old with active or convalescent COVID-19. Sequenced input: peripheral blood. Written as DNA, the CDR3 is TGTGCCAGCAGCTTTGGCCCATCAGATAGCAATCAGCCCCAGCATTTT. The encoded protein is CASSFGPSDSNQPQHF.